The source of this T cell receptor beta chain is a study of CD8 T cells in ankylosing spondylitis. The TCR beta libraries were generated through quantitative 5'-RACE incorporating molecular barcodes. From the 5' RACE reads, TCRdb called clonotypes with MiXCR, one entry per CDR3 protein. The repertoire holds 150,000 to 200,000 distinct CDR3 sequences, with roughly 18% as singletons. As regards this clonotype: Its antigen is not known.

Whole-study findings and limits: Earlier authors reported some of these motif variants in reactive arthritis synovial fluid and blood.

V lost 0 bases and J lost 2, with 11 bases in between. The CDR3 totals 16 residues. The germline V gene has CDR1 MGHRA and CDR2 YSYEKL. Sequencing was performed on blood, either unsorted or a sorted T cell fraction (not recorded which). This rearrangement joins TRBV4-1 to TRBJ2-1, with a tentative D call TRBD2 (6 bases). The source is a male donor under 30 with ankylosing spondylitis or in good health (not recorded which). CDR3 nucleotides: TGCGCCAGCAGCCAAGAGACTAGTAGGGCCTACAATGAGCAGTTCTTC. Its protein product is CASSQETSRAYNEQFF.